This entry features one T cell receptor (beta chain) sequence. The antigen is not known. V was trimmed by 0 bases and J by 5 bases, leaving 14 bases between them. The CDR3 covers 15 residues. Germline lookup yields CDR1 SGHNT and CDR2 YYREEE (reference sequence). TCRdb keeps only in-frame clones here, not all; method: immunoSEQ multiplex PCR. The sample holds roughly 90,000 clones, more than 85% seen once. This sample was included in a study of graft-versus-host responses after intestinal transplantation. This sequence joins TRBV5-4 and TRBJ2-5, with D possibly being TRBD1 (6 bases). The sample consisted of unstimulated CD4+ T cells sorted from spleen or lymph node cells, taken before transplant. The TCR sequence derives from a human donor who was the organ donor for an intestinal transplant. In DNA, the CDR3 is TGTGCCAGCAGCTTGGGGGGGCAGGAGTGGGAGACCCAGTACTTC. It translates to CASSLGGQEWETQYF. Together with reference TRBV5-4 and TRBJ2-5, the CDR3 gives the full variable domain: ETGVTQSPTHLIKTRGQQVTLRCSSQSGHNTVSWYQQALGQGPQFIFQYYREEENGRGNFPPRFSGLQFPNYSSELNVNALELDDSALYLCASSLGGQEWETQYFGPGTRLLVL.